The 14 T cell receptor beta chains below come from one sample, sequenced in a study of blood T cells in healthy people across ages (dated by TCRdb to the mid-2010s). Libraries were constructed by 5' RACE. TCRdb shows the sequencer as Illumina HiSeq 2500. A second PCR of about 7 to 12 cycles was performed with a sample-barcoded 5' primer and a J-beta primer mix. The raw public reads went through TCRdb reprocessing: fastp at Q25, MiXCR clone calling, in-frame beta chains kept. Each CDR3 protein appears once, grouped with its most common genes and DNA. This sample comprises about 570,000 distinct CDR3 sequences, about 26% of them detected only once. The ten largest clones represent 3% to 4% of the sample. Separately, the same data were catalogued under a study of T cells of mothers and their children.

The sequenced material came from blood. The receptors derive from a boy aged 2 to 10 in good health.

In its sample, this clonotype was seen a few times. CDR3 nucleotides: TGTGCCAGCTCACCGGGACCCCTGTTGAGCTATGGCTACACCTTC. It encodes CASSPGPLLSYGYTF. V gene TRBV18 combines with J gene TRBJ1-2, with a tentative D call TRBD1 (5 bases). The CDR3 has 15 amino acids. V dropped 3 bases and J dropped 4 bases, with 15 bases sitting between them. Germline V gene data show CDR1 as KGHSH and CDR2 as LQKENI.

In its sample, this clonotype was seen once. This is likely a read error, given that the CDR3 carries no conserved phenylalanine or tryptophan at its end. The V gene is TRBV6-5, the J gene TRBJ2-2; 9 bases line up with TRBD1. CDR1 MNHEY and CDR2 SVGAGI come from the germline V gene. The junction had 5 bases not matched to a gene; V was cut back by 6 bases and J by 6 bases. The CDR3 runs 14 residues. CDR3: CASSLRTGAGELFL. CDR3 DNA sequence: TGTGCCAGCAGCCTTCGGACAGGGGCCGGGGAGCTGTTTCTT.

The chain joins TRBV5-1 to TRBJ2-5; 13 nucleotides line up with TRBD2. The CDR3 length is 17 residues. Per germline, CDR1 SGHRS and CDR2 YFSETQ. Germline trimming cut 4 bases from V and 1 base from J; bases unmatched to any gene: 7. The CDR3 reads CASSKGLAGTFQETQYF. DNA for the CDR3: TGCGCCAGCAGCAAGGGACTAGCGGGGACTTTCCAAGAGACCCAGTACTTC. The full variable domain, with the rest looked up from reference TRBV5-1 and TRBJ2-5, is KAGVTQTPRYLIKTRGQQVTLSCSPISGHRSVSWYQQTPGQGLQFLFEYFSETQRNKGNFPGRFSGRQFSNSRSEMNVSTLELGDSALYLCASSKGLAGTFQETQYFGPGTRLLVL.

The DNA of the CDR3 is TGCAGCGTCGAGGAGTCGGCGGGCGAGACCCAGTACTTC. Its translation is CSVEESAGETQYF. This chain links TRBV29-1 with TRBJ2-5; possibly TRBD2 for D (5 bases). V was shortened by 6 bases and J by 5 bases, with 16 bases between the two germline ends. Germline-derived CDR1 and CDR2 are SQVTM and ANQGSEA. CDR3 length: 13 amino acids.

This sequence joins TRBV7-6 and TRBJ1-2, with TRBD1 matching over 7 bases. The V gene's germline CDR1 is SGHVS and CDR2 FNYEAQ. The CDR3 sequence is 14 residues long. V shed 2 bases, J shed 8 bases, and the junction held 8 bases outside the gene matches. The CDR3 region is CASSLLEGGGGYTF. The DNA for the CDR3 is TGTGCCAGCAGCTTATTGGAAGGGGGCGGCGGCTACACCTTC.

CDR3 in amino acids: CASSGGRALNYGYTF. In DNA form, the CDR3 reads TGTGCCAGCAGTGGTGGACGGGCCCTTAACTATGGCTACACCTTC. The gene calls are TRBV12-3 or TRBV12-4 and TRBJ1-2; D not resolved. The CDR3 totals 15 residues. V dropped 5 bases and J dropped 1 base, with 14 bases sitting between them.

This clonotype appeared many times. Here the CDR3 reads CASSPPGTDTQYF. The CDR3 nucleotides read TGTGCCAGCTCACCACCCGGGACAGATACGCAGTATTTT. The chain has TRBV18 and TRBJ2-3; D is ambiguous. Deletions cut 0 bases from V and 3 bases from J, with 4 bases between. The CDR3 loop spans 13 amino acids. Germline CDR1 and CDR2: KGHSH and LQKENI.

V is TRBV25-1 and J is TRBJ1-3; D is possibly TRBD1 (5 bases). The germline V gene encodes CDR1 MGHDK and CDR2 SYGVNS. The CDR3 consists of 16 residues. Deletions cut 0 bases from V and 3 bases from J, with 12 bases between. The CDR3 coding sequence is TGTGCCAGCAGTGAATATCTAGCAGGGCTTGGAAACACCATATATTTT. This encodes CASSEYLAGLGNTIYF.

The chain combines TRBV6-6 with TRBJ1-2; 8 bases are shared with TRBD1. Germline loops: CDR1 MNHNY, CDR2 SVGAGI (reference sequence). V lost 0 bases, J lost 4 bases, and 7 bases stayed unmatched. The CDR3 is 16 residues long. The CDR3 coding sequence is TGTGCCAGCAGTTACTCTCCAGGGGGCTTGAGCTATGGCTACACCTTC. Residues: CASSYSPGGLSYGYTF.

Concerning this clonotype itself: A read error may produce the germline difference seen at one junction end. V and J are TRBV20-1 and TRBJ2-2, with 8 bases identical to TRBD2. The CDR3 extends over 13 amino acids. CDR1 and CDR2 from the germline V gene are DFQATT and SNEGSKA (reference sequence). The chain's CDR3 is CSARREVTGELFF. The CDR3 nucleotides read TGCAGTGCGCGGCGGGAGGTTACCGGGGAGCTATTTTTT.

Here the CDR3 DNA reads TGTGCCAGCAGTTACGTAGTGAACACTGAAGCTTTCTTT. This encodes CASSYVVNTEAFF. The J gene is TRBJ1-1, the V gene TRBV6-5; D remains unclear. Trimming removed 2 bases at V and 0 bases at J, with 4 bases between. The length of the CDR3 is 13 residues. Germline lookup yields CDR1 MNHEY and CDR2 SVGAGI.

This clonotype showed up many times. V is TRBV3-1 and J is TRBJ1-2; D gene ambiguous. The V end was cut by 1 base, the J end by 5 bases, with 5 bases between. This CDR3 has 12 amino acids. Per germline, CDR1 LGHDT and CDR2 YNNKEL (reference sequence). The chain's CDR3 is CASSQGGYGYTF. CDR3 coding DNA: TGTGCCAGCAGCCAAGGGGGTTATGGCTACACCTTC.

The chain recombines TRBV7-9 with TRBJ1-3; D is unclear. V lost 7 bases and J lost 4, with 8 bases in between. CDR1 and CDR2 (germline): SEHNR, FQNEAQ (reference sequence). This CDR3 comprises 12 residues. The CDR3 loop reads CASTSEGNTIYF. As DNA, the CDR3 is TGTGCCAGCACCTCCGAGGGAAACACCATATATTTT.

The V and J genes are TRBV12-3 or TRBV12-4 and TRBJ1-1, with D perhaps matching TRBD1 (5 bases). V lost 0 bases, J lost 0 bases, and 23 bases lay in between. The CDR3 contains 20 residues. The CDR3 region is CASSLADRSRQYWVNTEAFF. The CDR3 DNA reads as TGTGCCAGCAGTTTAGCCGACAGAAGTCGGCAGTATTGGGTGAACACTGAAGCTTTCTTT.